Below, 25 T cell receptor beta chains from the same sample are listed, as sequenced in a study of cytomegalovirus exposure and HLA in healthy donors. The PCR employed 60 Vbeta primers together with 13 Jbeta primers. The assay was immunoSEQ multiplex PCR, and TCRdb's table has in-frame clones only and misses some. This table has some 130,000 clones, 8.5% to 10% appearing once. What was sequenced was PBMCs. These receptors were obtained from a man aged 45-60 years in good health and CMV-seronegative.

The rearrangement links TRBV5-1 to TRBJ1-1, with D tentatively TRBD1 (6 bases). CDR3 length: 15 amino acids. Looked up from germline, CDR1 is SGHRS and CDR2 is YFSETQ. With 0 bases removed from V and 0 bases from J, the gap between germline ends came to 9 bases. In DNA form, the CDR3 reads TGCGCCAGCAGCTTGGAGGGGGAAGTGAACACTGAAGCTTTCTTT. Translating it yields CASSLEGEVNTEAFF.

Only a few counts were recorded for this clone. The rearrangement joins TRBV30 to TRBJ1-4; D may be TRBD1 (5 bases). Trimming left V 3 bases short and J 5 bases short, with 16 bases between. Germline V gene data show CDR1 as GTSNPN and CDR2 as SVGIG (reference sequence). This CDR3 region has 15 residues. CDR3: CAWSGGGSVNEKLFF. The CDR3 region has the DNA TGTGCCTGGAGCGGGGGGGGGAGCGTAAATGAAAAACTGTTTTTT.

The chain recombines TRBV28 with TRBJ1-2; possible D gene TRBD1, 5 bases. Germline CDR1 MDHEN, CDR2 SYDVKM. Trimming stripped 6 bases from V and 4 bases from J, with 18 bases between. The CDR3 is 15 amino acids. DNA of the CDR3: TGTGCCAGCAGGGCCACAGGTAACCCTGGCTATGGCTACACCTTC. Its protein product is CASRATGNPGYGYTF.

The V call is TRBV6-5, the J call TRBJ2-7; 9 bases align to TRBD2. Germline CDR1 and CDR2: MNHEY and SVGAGI. The CDR3 has 14 amino acids. V was clipped by 8 bases and J by 7 bases; unmatched bases: 12. The CDR3 coding sequence is TGTGCCAGCGGTCGCGGGAGGGAATCTGGGGAGCAGTACTTC. The encoded protein is CASGRGRESGEQYF.

The rearrangement uses TRBV2 and TRBJ2-7, with a weak D call TRBD1 (5 bases). Germline CDR1 is SNHLY and CDR2 is FYNNEI. This CDR3 is built from 12 residues. V was trimmed by 7 bases and J by 3 bases, leaving 10 bases between them. The DNA of the CDR3 is TGTGCCAGCAAGGGGCCCGGCTACGAGCAGTACTTC. It codes for CASKGPGYEQYF. The full variable domain, its missing parts supplied by reference TRBV2 and TRBJ2-7, is EPEVTQTPSHQVTQMGQEVILRCVPISNHLYFYWYRQILGQKVEFLVSFYNNEISEKSEIFDDQFSVERPDGSNFTLKIRSTKLEDSAMYFCASKGPGYEQYFGPGTRLTVT.

This clone has just a few counts. The chain couples TRBV2 to TRBJ2-3; 10 bases map to TRBD2. Trimming removed 4 bases from V and 0 bases from J; junction bases left unmatched: 4. The CDR3 consists of 16 residues. Per germline, CDR1 SNHLY and CDR2 FYNNEI. Here the CDR3 DNA reads TGTGCCAGCAGTGGTGGACTAGCGGCTAGCACAGATACGCAGTATTTT. Translated, it gives CASSGGLAASTDTQYF.

This clone appeared a few times. This chain links TRBV28 with TRBJ2-1; 14 bases line up with TRBD2. Trimming at V came to 10 bases and at J to 7 bases, leaving 9 bases not matched to a gene. Germline V CDR1 and CDR2: MDHEN, SYDVKM. The CDR3 has 15 amino acids. This CDR3 is CATLTSGRGRNEQFF. The CDR3, as DNA: TGTGCCACTCTGACTAGCGGGAGGGGGAGAAATGAGCAGTTCTTC.

This clone showed up just a few times. The rearrangement uses TRBV19 and TRBJ2-3; TRBD2 is a possible D gene (7 bases). Trimming shortened V by 7 bases and J by 3 bases, and 14 bases separated the two germline ends. Looked up from germline, CDR1 is LNHDA and CDR2 is SQIVND (reference sequence). The CDR3 sequence is 14 residues long. CDR3 nucleotide sequence: TGTGCCAGTACCGCCGGGGGGCGTACAGATACGCAGTATTTT. This translates into CASTAGGRTDTQYF.

This clone was recorded a few times. The chain recombines TRBV6-1 with TRBJ2-1; D possibly corresponds to TRBD2 (6 bases). Deletions cut 0 bases from V and 4 bases from J, with 13 bases between. Per the germline V gene, CDR1 is MNHNS and CDR2 is SASEGT. This CDR3 region has 16 residues. The CDR3 DNA sequence: TGTGCCAGCAGTGAAGCAAGAGGGAGGTCATACAATGAGCAGTTCTTC. Its translation: CASSEARGRSYNEQFF.

This chain connects TRBV6-1 to TRBJ2-7; TRBD1 aligns across 7 bases. V was clipped by 5 bases and J by 3 bases; unmatched bases: 7. Germline CDR1 reads MNHNS; CDR2 reads SASEGT. This CDR3 is 14 amino acids long. The DNA for the CDR3 is TGTGCCAGCAGTCTCGGGACAGAGGACTACGAGCAGTACTTC. It specifies CASSLGTEDYEQYF.

This clone has a handful of counts. V usage is TRBV9 and J usage is TRBJ2-6; no clear D gene. Between the trimmed V and J ends, which lost 4 bases and 0 bases, there was a span of 8 bases. Looked up from germline, CDR1 is SGDLS and CDR2 is YYNGEE. The CDR3 sequence is 15 residues long. In DNA form, the CDR3 reads TGTGCCAGCAGCTTCCGTTACTCTGGGGCCAACGTCCTGACTTTC. Translation: CASSFRYSGANVLTF.

The chain is built from TRBV6-5 and TRBJ2-5; maybe TRBD1 (6 bases). The end of the DNA is better explained by TRBJ2-7, so the J call may be wrong. Germline lookup yields CDR1 MNHEY and CDR2 SVGAGI. This CDR3 contains 14 residues. CDR3 sequence: CASTLGGSTYEQYF. DNA of the CDR3: TGTGCCAGCACTTTAGGGGGTTCCACCTACGAGCAGTACTTC.

The chain uses TRBV5-1 and TRBJ2-7; 7 positions agree with TRBD1. Germline V lookup: CDR1 SGHRS, CDR2 YFSETQ. V was clipped by 2 bases and J by 8 bases; unmatched bases: 4. CDR3 length equals 12 residues. CDR3 bases: TGCGCCAGCAGCTTCGACAGGGAAAAGCAGTACTTC. This encodes CASSFDREKQYF. Using reference TRBV5-1 and TRBJ2-7 for the parts outside the CDR3, the full variable domain is KAGVTQTPRYLIKTRGQQVTLSCSPISGHRSVSWYQQTPGQGLQFLFEYFSETQRNKGNFPGRFSGRQFSNSRSEMNVSTLELGDSALYLCASSFDREKQYFGPGTRLTVT.

In this sample, this clone turned up a few times. This rearrangement joins TRBV19 to TRBJ1-1, with 7 bases fitting TRBD1. The CDR3 totals 15 residues. The J segment lost 0 bases and the V segment lost 6 bases, leaving 7 bases of the junction unmatched. Per the germline V gene, CDR1 is LNHDA and CDR2 is SQIVND (reference sequence). The CDR3: CASRPGQRLNTEAFF. For the CDR3, the DNA is TGTGCCAGTAGGCCGGGACAGCGTCTGAACACTGAAGCTTTCTTT.

The CDR3 sequence: CASEPRQGNTGELFF. The CDR3 DNA sequence: TGTGCCAGCGAGCCGAGACAGGGAAACACCGGGGAGCTGTTTTTT. V and J are TRBV9 and TRBJ2-2; TRBD1 matches 7 bases. V lost 7 bases to trimming and J lost 2 bases; unmatched junction nucleotides: 8. The V gene's germline CDR1 is SGDLS and CDR2 YYNGEE. There are 15 residues in the CDR3. The complete variable domain, with remaining parts taken from reference TRBV9 and TRBJ2-2, reads DSGVTQTPKHLITATGQRVTLRCSPRSGDLSVYWYQQSLDQGLQFLIQYYNGEERAKGNILERFSAQQFPDLHSELNLSSLELGDSALYFCASEPRQGNTGELFFGEGSRLTVL.

The chain couples TRBV5-5 to TRBJ2-1, with TRBD2 identical over 8 bases. V trimming: 0 bases; J trimming: 8 bases; junction bases outside the gene matches: 10. The CDR3 is 16 residues long. Germline CDR1 and CDR2: SGHKS and YYEKEE (reference sequence). The CDR3 sequence is CASSLGHSGNSDEQFF. The CDR3 bases are TGTGCCAGCAGCTTGGGTCATAGCGGGAATTCTGATGAGCAGTTCTTC.

This rearrangement joins TRBV29-1 to TRBJ2-7; D is unclear. Trimming left V 4 bases short and J 3 bases short, with 13 bases between. The germline gives CDR1 SQVTM, CDR2 ANQGSEA. The CDR3 runs to 13 residues. This CDR3 is CSVGKRSSYEQYF. CDR3 coding DNA: TGCAGCGTTGGAAAGAGGAGCAGCTACGAGCAGTACTTC.

The chain's CDR3 is CASSSNRGRVYEQYF. The CDR3, as DNA: TGTGCCAGCAGCTCAAACAGGGGCAGGGTCTACGAGCAGTACTTC. The V call is TRBV7-9, the J call TRBJ2-7, with 7 nucleotides matching TRBD1. Losses at the gene ends were 4 bases for V and 3 bases for J; bases not matched to a gene: 9. This CDR3 comprises 15 residues. Germline CDR1 SEHNR, CDR2 FQNEAQ (reference sequence).

The chain joins TRBV10-1 to TRBJ1-1, with D possibly being TRBD1 (6 bases). V was cut by 4 bases and J by 8 bases, with 17 bases left in between. Germline CDR1 is WNHNN and CDR2 is SYGVQD (reference sequence). CDR3 length: 14 residues. Here the CDR3 DNA reads TGCGCCAGCAGTGGGACAGTGGACTTCAGCGAAGCTTTCTTT. Translated: CASSGTVDFSEAFF.

This chain joins TRBV30 and TRBJ1-4; 7 bases are a match to TRBD1. The CDR3 extends over 13 amino acids. V dropped 0 bases and J dropped 11; count of bases not matched to a gene: 6. Germline V CDR1 and CDR2: GTSNPN, SVGIG (reference sequence). CDR3: CAWSVGGRGKLFF. The CDR3 DNA reads TGTGCCTGGAGTGTCGGGGGCAGGGGGAAACTGTTTTTT.

The genes are TRBV29-1 and TRBJ2-7; 11 nucleotides line up with TRBD1. The germline CDR1 and CDR2 sequences are SQVTM and ANQGSEA. The CDR3 covers 15 residues. After removal of 6 bases from V and 6 bases from J, the junction contained 13 bases not matched to a gene. The CDR3: CSVVLPGQGVGEQYF. The CDR3 bases are TGCAGCGTGGTGCTACCGGGACAGGGGGTCGGCGAGCAGTACTTC.

This clone was counted between two and nine times. Other DNA variants within this sample encode the same CDR3. This chain joins TRBV30 and TRBJ2-2; D may be TRBD1 (6 bases). Germline V lookup: CDR1 GTSNPN, CDR2 SVGIG (reference sequence). CDR3 length equals 13 residues. Trimming took 5 bases from V and 2 from J, leaving 9 bases between them. The CDR3, as DNA: TGTGCCTGGGGACAGCCAAACACCGGGGAGCTGTTTTTT. This translates into CAWGQPNTGELFF.

The chain carries TRBV6-5 and TRBJ1-2, with 9 bases aligning to TRBD1. The CDR3 has 15 amino acids. Germline V lookup: CDR1 MNHEY, CDR2 SVGAGI. The V and J ends lost 5 bases and 2 bases, in that order; junction bases with no gene match: 6. CDR3 DNA sequence: TGTGCCAGCAGTCCCACAGGGGGCGCCAACTATGGCTACACCTTC. This translates into CASSPTGGANYGYTF.

This clone was seen more than once but under ten times. The rearrangement joins TRBV15 to TRBJ2-7, with D unresolved. This CDR3 spans 13 amino acids. Germline V gene data show CDR1 as LNHNV and CDR2 as YYDKDF (reference sequence). The V and J ends lost 0 bases and 5 bases respectively, with 8 bases between them. In DNA form, the CDR3 reads TGTGCCACCAGCAGAGATCTCTCGGACGAGCAGTACTTC. This codes for CATSRDLSDEQYF.

The chain has TRBV27 and TRBJ2-7; possible D gene TRBD2, 5 bases. Germline assignment: CDR1 MNHEY and CDR2 SMNVEV (reference sequence). Trimming stripped 3 bases from V and 6 bases from J, with 18 bases between. The CDR3 covers 15 residues. CDR3 amino acids: CASSFRTGRRGEQYF. CDR3 nucleotide sequence: TGTGCCAGCAGTTTTCGAACTGGCCGACGGGGCGAGCAGTACTTC.